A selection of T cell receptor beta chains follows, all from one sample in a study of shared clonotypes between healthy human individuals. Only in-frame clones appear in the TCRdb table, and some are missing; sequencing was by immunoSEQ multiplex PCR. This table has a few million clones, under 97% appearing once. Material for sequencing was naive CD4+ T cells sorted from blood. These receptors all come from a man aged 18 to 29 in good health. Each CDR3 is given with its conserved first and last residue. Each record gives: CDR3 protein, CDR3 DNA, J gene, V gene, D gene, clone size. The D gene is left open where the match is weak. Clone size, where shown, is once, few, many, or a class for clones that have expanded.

CDR3: CASSGSVGTGELFF
DNA: TGTGCCAGCAGCGGGAGTGTTGGGACCGGGGAGCTGTTTTTT
J: TRBJ2-2
V: TRBV7-2
D: -
size: once

CDR3: CASIRQNSGNTIYF
DNA: TGTGCCAGCATACGACAGAACTCTGGAAACACCATATATTTT
J: TRBJ1-3
V: TRBV7-2
D: -
size: -

CDR3: CAIRVLNGDEQFF
DNA: TGTGCCATCAGGGTACTAAATGGGGATGAGCAGTTCTTC
J: TRBJ2-1
V: TRBV10-3
D: -
size: -

CDR3: CSVVGTGTPYEQYF
DNA: TGCAGCGTTGTGGGGACAGGTACCCCCTACGAGCAGTACTTC
J: TRBJ2-7
V: TRBV29-1
D: TRBD1
size: -

CDR3: CASSIVEGARAEAFF
DNA: TGTGCCAGTAGTATAGTGGAGGGGGCGAGAGCTGAAGCTTTCTTT
J: TRBJ1-1
V: TRBV19
D: TRBD1
size: -

CDR3: CASRGQTQETQYF
DNA: TGTGCCAGCAGGGGACAGACCCAAGAGACCCAGTACTTC
J: TRBJ2-5
V: TRBV7-2
D: TRBD1
size: -

CDR3: CASSAILGGHEQYF
DNA: TGTGCCAGCAGTGCAATTCTAGGGGGCCACGAGCAGTACTTC
J: TRBJ2-7
V: TRBV27
D: TRBD1
size: -

CDR3: CASSPRTGEYEQYF
DNA: TGTGCCAGCTCACCACGGACAGGGGAATACGAGCAGTACTTC
J: TRBJ2-7
V: TRBV18
D: TRBD1
size: -

CDR3: CASSPGQGTIYF
DNA: TGTGCCAGCTCACCCGGCCAGGGGACCATATATTTT
J: TRBJ1-3
V: TRBV18
D: -
size: -

CDR3: CASSFGTARDTIYF
DNA: TGCGCCAGCAGCTTTGGGACCGCCAGAGACACCATATATTTT
J: TRBJ1-3
V: TRBV5-1
D: -
size: -

CDR3: CASSLVTRGRRNTIYF
DNA: TGTGCCAGCAGCTTAGTGACCAGGGGGCGTCGAAACACCATATATTTT
J: TRBJ1-3
V: TRBV7-2
D: TRBD1
size: once

CDR3: CASSPDSSNYGYTF
DNA: TGTGCCAGCAGCCCGGACAGTTCTAACTATGGCTACACCTTC
J: TRBJ1-2
V: TRBV28
D: -
size: -

CDR3: CASSEVGAVPNYGYTF
DNA: TGTGCCAGCAGTGAAGTTGGGGCAGTCCCTAACTATGGCTACACCTTC
J: TRBJ1-2
V: TRBV2
D: -
size: -

CDR3: CASLDGRLNLPYGYTF
DNA: TGTGCCAGCCTCGATGGCCGCCTGAATCTTCCTTATGGCTACACCTTC
J: TRBJ1-2
V: TRBV6-6
D: -
size: -

CDR3: CAAEGFGTGSFEQYF
DNA: TGTGCCGCCGAAGGGTTCGGGACAGGGTCCTTCGAGCAGTACTTC
J: TRBJ2-7
V: TRBV6-1
D: TRBD1
size: -

CDR3: CASSLVQESEAFF
DNA: TGTGCCAGCAGCTTAGTTCAGGAGTCGGAAGCTTTCTTT
J: TRBJ1-1
V: TRBV7-9
D: -
size: -

CDR3: CTVLGDSNTEAFF
DNA: TGCACCGTATTAGGGGACAGCAACACTGAAGCTTTCTTT
J: TRBJ1-1
V: TRBV29-1
D: TRBD1
size: -

CDR3: CASPLNGSIDYEQYF
DNA: TGTGCCAGCCCTTTGAACGGGAGTATTGATTACGAGCAGTACTTC
J: TRBJ2-7
V: TRBV11-1
D: -
size: -

CDR3: CASSVVAGDKGDNEQFF
DNA: TGTGCCAGCAGCGTAGTTGCGGGGGACAAGGGGGACAATGAGCAGTTCTTC
J: TRBJ2-1
V: TRBV9
D: -
size: -

CDR3: CASSPEGNYGYTF
DNA: TGTGCCAGCTCACCAGAGGGTAACTATGGCTACACCTTC
J: TRBJ1-2
V: TRBV18
D: -
size: few

CDR3: CASSQQAGPYNEQFF
DNA: TGCGCCAGCAGCCAACAAGCGGGACCTTACAATGAGCAGTTCTTC
J: TRBJ2-1
V: TRBV4-3
D: TRBD2
size: -

CDR3: CASSRPQGGIEKLFF
DNA: TGTGCCAGCAGTAGACCACAGGGTGGAATTGAAAAACTGTTTTTT
J: TRBJ1-4
V: TRBV9
D: -
size: -

CDR3: CASSQRQGVYGELFF
DNA: TGCGCCAGCAGCCAGCGACAGGGGGTCTACGGGGAGCTGTTTTTT
J: TRBJ2-2
V: TRBV5-1
D: TRBD1
size: -

CDR3: CASTGTSGTWKQYF
DNA: TGTGCCAGCACTGGCACTAGCGGGACTTGGAAGCAGTACTTC
J: TRBJ2-7
V: TRBV7-8
D: TRBD2
size: once

CDR3: CASSLGGRERNAFF
DNA: TGTGCCAGCAGCTTAGGGGGCCGGGAGCGGAACGCTTTCTTT
J: TRBJ1-1
V: TRBV7-2
D: -
size: -

CDR3: CASSLFSVDNQPQHF
DNA: TGTGCCAGCAGCCTGTTTTCGGTAGATAATCAGCCCCAGCATTTT
J: TRBJ1-5
V: TRBV5-6
D: -
size: -